Sequencing of this T cell receptor (beta chain) was carried out in a study of shared clonotypes between healthy human individuals. The data were produced by immunoSEQ multiplex PCR, yet TCRdb's version contains in-frame clones alone and is incomplete. The sample shows about 470,000 clones, about 76% of them seen only once. Per germline, CDR1 MNHNS and CDR2 SASEGT. This CDR3 comprises 16 residues. This clone was counted once. The junction shows a germline mismatch at one end, possibly a read error. This receptor was identified in a woman in her forties in good health. Some clones in this sample may be carry-over from other donors' samples. This chain links TRBV6-1 with TRBJ2-6; TRBD2 is a possible D gene (5 bases). What was sequenced was PBMCs. CDR3 coding DNA: TGTGCCAGCAGTGATTTGGACTTCTCTGAGGCCAACGTCCTGACTTTC. This gives the protein CASSDLDFSEANVLTF.